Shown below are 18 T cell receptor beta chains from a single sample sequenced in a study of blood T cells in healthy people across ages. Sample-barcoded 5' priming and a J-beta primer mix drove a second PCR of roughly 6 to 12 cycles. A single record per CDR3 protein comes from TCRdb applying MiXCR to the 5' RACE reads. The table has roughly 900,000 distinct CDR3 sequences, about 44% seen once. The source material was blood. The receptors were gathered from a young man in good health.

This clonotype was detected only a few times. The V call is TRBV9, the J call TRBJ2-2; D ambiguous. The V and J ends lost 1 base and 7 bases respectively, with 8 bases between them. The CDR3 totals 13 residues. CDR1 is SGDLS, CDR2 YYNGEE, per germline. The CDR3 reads CASSVRPNGELFF. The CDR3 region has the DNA TGTGCCAGCAGCGTACGACCTAACGGGGAGCTGTTTTTT.

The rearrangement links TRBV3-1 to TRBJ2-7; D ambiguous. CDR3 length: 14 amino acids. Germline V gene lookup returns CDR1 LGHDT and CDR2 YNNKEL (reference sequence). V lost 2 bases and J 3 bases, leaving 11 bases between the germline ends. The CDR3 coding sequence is TGTGCCAGCAGCCAACGGCAGACCTACTACGAGCAGTACTTC. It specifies CASSQRQTYYEQYF.

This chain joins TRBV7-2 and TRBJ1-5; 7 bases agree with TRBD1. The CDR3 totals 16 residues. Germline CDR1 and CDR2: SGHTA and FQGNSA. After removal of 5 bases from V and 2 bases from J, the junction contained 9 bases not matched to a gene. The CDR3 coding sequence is TGTGCCAGCAGCGTAACGGCAGGGGGAGGCAATCAGCCCCAGCATTTT. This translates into CASSVTAGGGNQPQHF.

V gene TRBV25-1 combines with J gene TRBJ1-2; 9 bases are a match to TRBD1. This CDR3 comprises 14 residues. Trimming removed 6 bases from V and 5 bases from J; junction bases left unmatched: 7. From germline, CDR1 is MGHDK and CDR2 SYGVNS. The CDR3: CASSESGTGYGYTF. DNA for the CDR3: TGTGCCAGCAGCGAGTCCGGGACAGGGTATGGCTACACCTTC.

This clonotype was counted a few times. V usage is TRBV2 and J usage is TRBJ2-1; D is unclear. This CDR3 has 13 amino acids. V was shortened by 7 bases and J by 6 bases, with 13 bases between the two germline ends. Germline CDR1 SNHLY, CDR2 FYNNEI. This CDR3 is CASKRYYSNEQFF. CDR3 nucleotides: TGTGCCAGCAAACGCTATTACAGCAATGAGCAGTTCTTC.

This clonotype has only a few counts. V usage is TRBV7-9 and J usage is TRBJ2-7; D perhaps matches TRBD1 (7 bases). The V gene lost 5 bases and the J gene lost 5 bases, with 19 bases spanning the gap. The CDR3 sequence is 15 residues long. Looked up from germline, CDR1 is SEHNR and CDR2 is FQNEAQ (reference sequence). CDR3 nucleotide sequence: TGTGCCAGCAGCCGGAGGGGGCACCAATTGGACGAGCAGTACTTC. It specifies CASSRRGHQLDEQYF.

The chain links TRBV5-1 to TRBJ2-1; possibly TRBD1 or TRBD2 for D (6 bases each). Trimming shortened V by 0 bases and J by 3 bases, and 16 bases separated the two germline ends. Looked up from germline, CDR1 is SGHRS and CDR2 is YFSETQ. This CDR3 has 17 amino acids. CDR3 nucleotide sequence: TGCGCCAGCAGCTTGGACGGGGGCCCCAGGGGCTACAATGAGCAGTTCTTC. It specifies CASSLDGGPRGYNEQFF.

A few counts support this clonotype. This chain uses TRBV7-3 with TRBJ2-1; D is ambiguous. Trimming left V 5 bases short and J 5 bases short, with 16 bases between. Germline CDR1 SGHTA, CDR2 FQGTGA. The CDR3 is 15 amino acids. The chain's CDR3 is CASSPRQALDNEQFF. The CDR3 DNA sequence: TGTGCCAGCAGCCCGAGGCAGGCCCTCGACAATGAGCAGTTCTTC.

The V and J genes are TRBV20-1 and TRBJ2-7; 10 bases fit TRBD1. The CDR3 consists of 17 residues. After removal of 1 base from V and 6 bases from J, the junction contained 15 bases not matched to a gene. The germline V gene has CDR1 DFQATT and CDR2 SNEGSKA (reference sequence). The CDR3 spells CSARGTPGTGVSLEQYF. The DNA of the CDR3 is TGCAGTGCTAGAGGGACCCCCGGGACAGGGGTCTCTCTCGAGCAGTACTTC.

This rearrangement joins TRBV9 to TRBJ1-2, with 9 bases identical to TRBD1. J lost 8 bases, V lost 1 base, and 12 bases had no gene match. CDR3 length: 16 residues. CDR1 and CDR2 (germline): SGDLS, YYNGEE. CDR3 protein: CASSVREGGQGIGYTF. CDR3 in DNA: TGTGCCAGCAGCGTAAGAGAAGGGGGACAGGGTATAGGCTACACCTTC.

The CDR3 sequence is CASRFDTTGELFF. In DNA, the CDR3 is TGTGCCAGCAGGTTCGACACCACCGGGGAGCTGTTTTTT. The V and J genes are TRBV2 and TRBJ2-2; D is ambiguous. CDR1 is SNHLY, CDR2 FYNNEI, per germline. The CDR3 consists of 13 residues. Trimming removed 6 bases at V and 4 bases at J, with 9 bases between. Complete variable domain (other parts from reference TRBV2 and TRBJ2-2): EPEVTQTPSHQVTQMGQEVILRCVPISNHLYFYWYRQILGQKVEFLVSFYNNEISEKSEIFDDQFSVERPDGSNFTLKIRSTKLEDSAMYFCASRFDTTGELFFGEGSRLTVL.

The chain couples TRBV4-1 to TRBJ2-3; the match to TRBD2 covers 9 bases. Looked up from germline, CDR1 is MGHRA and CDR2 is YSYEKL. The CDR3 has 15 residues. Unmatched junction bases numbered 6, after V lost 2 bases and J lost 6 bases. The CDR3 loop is CASSQLAGAGDTQYF. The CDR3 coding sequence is TGCGCCAGCAGCCAATTAGCGGGAGCGGGGGATACGCAGTATTTT.

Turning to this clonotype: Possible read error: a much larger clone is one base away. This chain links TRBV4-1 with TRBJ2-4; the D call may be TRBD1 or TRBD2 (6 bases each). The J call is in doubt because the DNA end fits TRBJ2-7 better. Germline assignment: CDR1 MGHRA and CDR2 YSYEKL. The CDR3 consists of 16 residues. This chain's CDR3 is CASSQRGGTLSNEQYF. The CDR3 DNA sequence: TGCGCCAGCAGCCAGCGAGGGGGGACGCTCTCCAACGAGCAGTACTTC.

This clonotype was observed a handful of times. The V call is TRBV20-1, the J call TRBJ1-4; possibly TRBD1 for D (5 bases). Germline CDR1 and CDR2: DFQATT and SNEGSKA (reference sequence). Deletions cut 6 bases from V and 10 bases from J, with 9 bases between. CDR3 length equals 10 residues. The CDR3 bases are TGCAGTGCCCGGGGGGTAAAACTGTTTTTT. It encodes CSARGVKLFF.

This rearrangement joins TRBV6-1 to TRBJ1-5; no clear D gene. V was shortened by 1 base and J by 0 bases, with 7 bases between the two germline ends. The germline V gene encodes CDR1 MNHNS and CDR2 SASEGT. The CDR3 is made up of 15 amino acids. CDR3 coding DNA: TGTGCCAGCAGTGAAGGCACAGTTAGCAATCAGCCCCAGCATTTT. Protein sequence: CASSEGTVSNQPQHF.

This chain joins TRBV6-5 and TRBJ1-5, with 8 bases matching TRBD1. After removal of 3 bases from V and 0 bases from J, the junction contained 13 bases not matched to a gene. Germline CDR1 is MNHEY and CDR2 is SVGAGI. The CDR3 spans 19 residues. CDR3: CASSYYFGQGSNSNQPQHF. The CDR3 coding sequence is TGTGCCAGCAGTTATTACTTTGGACAGGGCTCAAATAGCAATCAGCCCCAGCATTTT.

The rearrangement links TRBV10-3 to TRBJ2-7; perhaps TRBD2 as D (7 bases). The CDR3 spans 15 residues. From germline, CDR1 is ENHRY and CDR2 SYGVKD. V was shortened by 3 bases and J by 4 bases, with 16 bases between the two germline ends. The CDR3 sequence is CAISDRGAVVYEQYF. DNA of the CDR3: TGTGCCATCAGTGACCGGGGGGCGGTTGTGTACGAGCAGTACTTC.

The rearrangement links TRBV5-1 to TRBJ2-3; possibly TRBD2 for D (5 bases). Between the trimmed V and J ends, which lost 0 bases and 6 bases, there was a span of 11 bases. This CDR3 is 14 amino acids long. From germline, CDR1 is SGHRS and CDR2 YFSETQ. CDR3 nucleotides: TGCGCCAGCAGCTTGGAGGCTAGCTCCGATACGCAGTATTTT. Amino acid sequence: CASSLEASSDTQYF.